The T cell receptor (beta chain) under discussion was sequenced for a study of T cell responses to AZD1222 COVID-19 vaccine. Data came from immunoSEQ multiplex PCR; TCRdb stores just in-frame clones and leaves some out. The sample lists about 120,000 clones, 85% to 90% occurring once. The sample was peripheral blood, taken 28 days after the second AZD1222 dose. This sequence originates from an adult who received the AZD1222 COVID-19 vaccine.

CDR3 residues: CASSQDPGAVSGNTIYF. In DNA, the CDR3 is TGCGCCAGCAGCCAAGATCCCGGAGCGGTCTCTGGAAACACCATATATTTT. The genes are TRBV4-1 and TRBJ1-3; no clear D. The CDR3 is made up of 17 amino acids. Trimming pared 0 bases from V and 0 bases from J, leaving 12 bases between. Germline V gene lookup returns CDR1 MGHRA and CDR2 YSYEKL.